The rows below give T cell receptor beta chains drawn from one sample of a study of T cell repertoires in cytomegalovirus infection. One entry per CDR3 protein, called by TCRdb with MiXCR from the reads. The sample holds roughly 720,000 distinct CDR3 sequences; 35% to 45% are singletons and the top ten take about 2.8%. Sequenced input: PBMCs. Receptor source: a human donor in good health (CMV status not recorded). Some clones in this sample may be carry-over from other donors' samples. CDR3s include the opening cysteine and the closing phenylalanine or tryptophan. A D gene is named only where the DNA matches it firmly. Clone size is not always given. Where it is, it says once, few, many or a class for expanded clones.

>.|TRBJ1-1|.|TRBV12-5
CASVWENTEAFF
TGTGCTAGTGTTTGGGAGAACACTGAAGCTTTCTTT
>few|TRBJ2-2|.|TRBV7-2
CASGRPRGLSDVGTGELFF
TGTGCCAGCGGCCGACCCCGGGGCCTATCCGACGTGGGCACCGGGGAGCTGTTTTTT
>once|TRBJ1-1|.|TRBV27
CASSVGGLRTEAFF
TGTGCCAGCAGTGTGGGAGGCTTGAGGACTGAAGCTTTCTTT
>.|TRBJ1-5|.|TRBV7-2
CACSSSGVGQPQHF
TGTGCCTGCAGCTCATCAGGGGTCGGTCAGCCCCAGCATTTT
>few|TRBJ1-5|.|TRBV19
CASSIHGDQPQHF
TGTGCCAGTAGTATCCACGGGGATCAGCCCCAGCATTTT
>many|TRBJ2-5|TRBD1|TRBV7-8
CASSFRDREETQYF
TGTGCCAGCAGCTTCCGGGACAGGGAAGAGACCCAGTACTTC
>many|TRBJ2-7|.|TRBV7-8
CASSLGPGESSYEQYF
TGTGCCAGCAGCTTAGGTCCAGGCGAGAGCTCCTACGAGCAGTACTTC
>.|TRBJ1-5|.|TRBV5-1
CASSSGPDQPQHF
TGCGCCAGCAGTTCAGGGCCTGATCAGCCCCAGCATTTT
>.|TRBJ2-3|TRBD1|TRBV9
CASSVTGGSTDTQYF
TGTGCCAGCAGCGTGACAGGGGGTAGCACAGATACGCAGTATTTT
>few|TRBJ1-2|.|TRBV19
CASSIVVGRLDGYTF
TGTGCCAGTAGTATAGTCGTCGGGCGGCTTGATGGCTACACCTTC
>few|TRBJ2-3|.|TRBV7-8
CASSLAWGLDLVVDTQYF
TGTGCCAGCAGCTTAGCATGGGGGCTCGATCTTGTAGTAGATACGCAGTATTTT
>.|TRBJ2-4|TRBD2|TRBV13
CASSYPSGRESAKNIQYF
TGTGCCAGCAGCTACCCTAGCGGGAGGGAGAGCGCCAAAAACATTCAGTACTTC
>.|TRBJ1-1|.|TRBV28
CASSLSRYREISDTEAFF
TGTGCCAGCAGTTTATCTAGGTACAGGGAGATTAGTGACACTGAAGCTTTCTTT
>few|TRBJ1-5|TRBD1|TRBV4-1
CASSQAGQANQPQHF
TGTGCCAGCAGTCAAGCGGGACAGGCCAATCAGCCCCAGCATTTT
>.|TRBJ2-7|TRBD1|TRBV19
CASSKGQGNPYEQYF
TGTGCCAGTAGTAAAGGACAGGGAAATCCCTACGAGCAGTACTTC
>.|TRBJ1-2|.|TRBV5-4
CASLGDQNYGYTF
TGTGCCAGCCTGGGGGATCAGAACTATGGCTACACCTTC
>.|TRBJ2-2|.|TRBV7-7
CASSLDWAGGLFF
TGTGCTAGCAGCTTAGACTGGGCAGGCGGGCTGTTTTTT
>.|TRBJ2-7|.|TRBV7-6
CASSLEGRDNYEQYF
TGTGCCAGCAGCTTAGAGGGCCGGGACAACTACGAGCAGTACTTC
>.|TRBJ1-1|.|TRBV19
CASSMRTKAFF
TGTGCCAGTAGTATGAGAACTAAAGCTTTCTTT
>.|TRBJ1-2|.|TRBV28
CASSYEGYGYTF
TGTGCCAGCAGTTATGAGGGTTATGGCTACACCTTC
>.|TRBJ2-1|.|TRBV7-9
CASSLASIEQFF
TGTGCCAGCAGCTTAGCGTCGATTGAGCAGTTCTTC
>.|TRBJ1-2|.|TRBV6-1
CASRRLPGAHNSYGYTF
TGTGCCAGCAGACGACTTCCCGGGGCTCACAACTCGTATGGCTACACCTTC
>.|TRBJ1-2|TRBD1|TRBV6-5
CASSPWTGPNYGYTF
TGTGCCAGCAGCCCTTGGACAGGACCTAACTATGGCTACACCTTC
>.|TRBJ2-2|.|TRBV7-2
CASSLNFAGELFF
TGTGCCAGCAGCTTAAACTTCGCCGGGGAGCTGTTTTTT
>few|TRBJ1-6|.|TRBV7-2
CASSLGVDSANSPLHF
TGTGCCAGCAGCTTAGGTGTAGACAGCGCAAATTCACCCCTCCACTTT
>.|TRBJ2-5|.|TRBV27
CASSLFLGAPSETQYF
TGTGCCAGCAGTTTATTCTTGGGGGCCCCTTCGGAGACCCAGTACTTC
>.|TRBJ2-5|TRBD1|TRBV19
CASSTQGRETQYF
TGTGCCAGTAGCACACAGGGGAGAGAGACCCAGTACTTC
>.|TRBJ1-6|TRBD1|TRBV20-1
CSARSATGLNNSPLHF
TGCAGTGCTAGATCCGCGACAGGGCTCAATAATTCACCCCTCCACTTT
>few|TRBJ2-3|TRBD2|TRBV6-8
CASRLGTGRTDTQYF
TGTGCCAGCAGACTCGGGACCGGGAGGACAGATACGCAGTATTTT
>.|TRBJ2-3|.|TRBV5-1
CASSLAGFDTDTQYF
TGCGCCAGCAGCTTGGCTGGCTTTGACACAGATACGCAGTATTTT
>few|TRBJ1-4|.|TRBV7-6
CASSGTGATNEKLFF
TGTGCCAGCAGCGGGACCGGCGCAACTAATGAAAAACTGTTTTTT
>many|TRBJ2-3|TRBD1|TRBV28
CASSLFGQGVYTDTQYF
TGTGCCAGCAGTTTATTCGGTCAGGGGGTATACACAGATACGCAGTATTTT
>few|TRBJ1-5|.|TRBV12-3/TRBV12-4
CASTLRGVDSNQPQHF
TGTGCCAGCACCCTACGGGGGGTGGATAGCAATCAGCCCCAGCATTTT